This T cell receptor beta chain comes out of a study of identical twins. Unique molecular identifiers were in the cDNA, with template-switch universal primer binding. Each CDR3 protein is one row after TCRdb ran MiXCR on the 5' RACE reads. The repertoire includes about 890,000 distinct CDR3 sequences, 9% to 15% of them detected once, and 1.5% to 2% sits in the top ten. This CDR3 spans 14 amino acids. From germline, CDR1 is MNHNS and CDR2 SASEGT. J lost 6 bases, V lost 6 bases, and 7 bases had no gene match. Whole-study results and caveats: Invariant cells of the MAIT and iNKT types might have partly distorted the zero-insertion analyses.

About this clonotype: Its antigen is unknown.

The same specimen was also included in a second study, on yellow fever vaccine responses in identical twins.

The chain is built from TRBV6-1 and TRBJ2-7; TRBD1 matches at 11 bases. Sequencing was performed on PBMCs. This receptor was taken from a woman aged 18 to 35 in good health. The CDR3 loop reads CASSMLDRGLEQYF. CDR3 in DNA: TGTGCCAGCAGCATGCTGGACAGGGGGCTCGAGCAGTACTTC.